Listed here are 14 T cell receptor beta chains from one sample, sequenced in a study of glioma-infiltrating T cells after dendritic cell vaccination. The protocol was immunoSEQ multiplex PCR, while the TCRdb copy is restricted to in-frame clones and leaves out a portion. The table records around 96,000 clones, around 80% of them present only once. Material: blood, obtained before dendritic cell vaccination. Receptors originate from a human donor with glioblastoma.

V is TRBV29-1 and J is TRBJ1-4; D possibly corresponds to TRBD1 (6 bases). The V end lost 1 base, the J end lost 4 bases, and 13 bases lay between the germline ends. The germline V gene encodes CDR1 SQVTM and CDR2 ANQGSEA. CDR3 length equals 15 residues. CDR3 sequence reads: CSVEGVAGDNEKLFF. The CDR3 nucleotides read TGCAGCGTTGAAGGGGTCGCAGGGGATAATGAAAAACTGTTTTTT.

The CDR3 reads CASSIGSGGSHYLDTQYF. In nucleotides, the CDR3 is TGTGCCAGTAGTATAGGTAGCGGGGGGAGCCACTACCTAGATACGCAGTATTTT. V gene TRBV19 combines with J gene TRBJ2-3; TRBD2 aligns across 10 bases. The germline V gene encodes CDR1 LNHDA and CDR2 SQIVND (reference sequence). This CDR3 is 18 amino acids long. The trim removed 1 base at V and 5 bases at J, leaving 12 bases unmatched.

The chain links TRBV5-1 to TRBJ1-2; unclear D gene. Germline V gene sequence: CDR1 SGHRS, CDR2 YFSETQ. Trimming removed 0 bases at V and 4 bases at J, with 10 bases between. The CDR3 contains 14 residues. The CDR3 is CASSLAGETYGYTF. The CDR3 bases are TGCGCCAGCAGCTTGGCCGGGGAGACCTATGGCTACACCTTC.

This clone was observed a handful of times. The chain carries TRBV6-6 and TRBJ1-5; D unclear. V lost 5 bases and J 0 bases, leaving 8 bases between the germline ends. The germline V gene has CDR1 MNHNY and CDR2 SVGAGI (reference sequence). The CDR3 has 14 amino acids. The CDR3 loop reads CASSPSYSNQPQHF. The CDR3 DNA sequence: TGTGCCAGCAGTCCCTCCTATAGCAATCAGCCCCAGCATTTT.

The V gene is TRBV5-1, the J gene TRBJ1-2; 7 bases map to TRBD1. This CDR3 has 14 residues. J was trimmed by 2 bases and V by 4 bases; bases with no gene match: 5. Germline V gene sequence: CDR1 SGHRS, CDR2 YFSETQ. CDR3 loop: CASSGWTGNYGYTF. In DNA form, the CDR3 reads TGCGCCAGCAGCGGGTGGACAGGAAACTATGGCTACACCTTC.

J is TRBJ2-7 and V is TRBV28, with 9 bases matching TRBD2. Trimming took 2 bases from V and 5 from J; bases not matched to a gene: 13. Germline values: CDR1 MDHEN, CDR2 SYDVKM. The CDR3 covers 17 residues. This chain's CDR3 is CASSLIFPAGGLNEQYF. CDR3 nucleotides: TGTGCCAGCAGTTTAATTTTTCCAGCGGGAGGTCTAAACGAGCAGTACTTC.

V gene TRBV7-2 combines with J gene TRBJ2-7, with a possible D match to TRBD2 (5 bases). The CDR3 has 19 amino acids. Trimming cost V 3 bases and J 4 bases, with 28 bases left between them. From germline, CDR1 is SGHTA and CDR2 FQGNSA. CDR3 coding DNA: TGTGCCAGCAGCTTTGGACTCCCTGGAGTCCATAGGAGCATATACGAGCAGTACTTC. Amino acids: CASSFGLPGVHRSIYEQYF.

This clone was counted ten times or more. This chain links TRBV2 with TRBJ1-1; D might be TRBD1 (5 bases). Trimming removed 2 bases from V and 0 bases from J, with 19 bases in between. From germline, CDR1 is SNHLY and CDR2 FYNNEI. The CDR3 loop spans 18 amino acids. This CDR3 reads CASSESVSGGYMNTEAFF. DNA of the CDR3: TGTGCCAGCAGTGAAAGCGTCTCGGGGGGATACATGAACACTGAAGCTTTCTTT.

The rearrangement uses TRBV23-1 and TRBJ1-3, with a weak D call TRBD1 (6 bases). TRBV23-1 is classed as an ORF, of uncertain function. The CDR3 has 24 amino acids. V lost 0 bases to trimming and J lost 4 bases, with 37 bases between them. The CDR3 loop reads CASSQSSQGQPPNLTLWNGNTIYF. DNA of the CDR3: TGCGCCAGCAGTCAATCTTCGCAGGGGCAGCCTCCGAACCTTACCTTGTGGAACGGAAACACCATATATTTT.

On this clone itself: Lacking the conserved final phenylalanine or tryptophan, this CDR3 likely reflects a read error. The DNA is omitted, as the CDR3 cannot be located on it reliably, and the CDR3 follows TCRdb's listing. The chain joins TRBV5-5 to TRBJ2-7; the D call in the table, TRBD2, was not verified against the DNA. Germline CDR1 SGHKS, CDR2 YYEKEE (reference sequence). From its first to its last residue, the CDR3 has 13 amino acids. The chain's CDR3 is CASSLASGRAPIL.

V gene TRBV19 combines with J gene TRBJ2-2, with TRBD1 identical over 7 bases. The J segment lost 6 bases and the V segment lost 6 bases, leaving 1 base of the junction unmatched. Germline loops: CDR1 LNHDA, CDR2 SQIVND (reference sequence). The CDR3 runs to 12 residues. CDR3 nucleotides: TGTGCCAGTAGCCAGGGGGCCGGGGAGCTGTTTTTT. As protein: CASSQGAGELFF.

CDR3 coding DNA: TGCGCCAGCAGCTTACCGGGACAGGTTGATGGCTACACCTTC. Its protein product is CASSLPGQVDGYTF. This rearrangement joins TRBV5-1 to TRBJ1-2; 8 bases line up with TRBD1. V lost 2 bases to trimming and J lost 6 bases; unmatched junction nucleotides: 6. Per germline, CDR1 SGHRS and CDR2 YFSETQ. CDR3 length equals 14 residues.

The chain couples TRBV6-4 to TRBJ2-7, with D perhaps matching TRBD2 (6 bases). This CDR3 spans 18 amino acids. The germline gives CDR1 MRHNA, CDR2 SNTAGT. Trimming removed 0 bases from V and 0 bases from J, with 18 bases in between. The CDR3 reads CASSDSRVAGSSSYEQYF. Here the CDR3 DNA reads TGTGCCAGCAGTGACTCGAGGGTGGCGGGGTCGAGCTCCTACGAGCAGTACTTC.

This clone came up a few times. The chain employs TRBV7-9 and TRBJ2-7, with a weak D call TRBD1 (6 bases). CDR1 and CDR2 (germline): SEHNR, FQNEAQ (reference sequence). The CDR3 extends over 16 amino acids. Between the trimmed V and J ends, which lost 4 bases and 0 bases, there was a span of 16 bases. The CDR3 nucleotides are TGTGCCAGCAGCTATTATTCTGCAGGGGCCTCCTACGAGCAGTACTTC. It encodes CASSYYSAGASYEQYF.